Reported below is one TCR beta chain. Its specificity is not known. Losses at the gene ends were 0 bases for V and 10 bases for J; bases not matched to a gene: 11. This CDR3 spans 16 amino acids. The germline V gene has CDR1 SGHVS and CDR2 FNYEAQ. For the second PCR, which ran for 7 to 11 cycles, a sample-barcoded 5' primer and a J-beta primer mix were used. Unique molecular identifiers of 12 random nucleotides labeled each cDNA. Researchers report that each sample yielded at least 2.5 million CDR3-containing paired-end reads. Each CDR3 protein is one row after TCRdb ran MiXCR on the 5' RACE reads. The sample records more than 800,000 distinct CDR3 sequences, around 43% being singletons. The source of the sample is a study of blood T cells in healthy people across ages. The wider study: About one barcoded beta molecule per two T cells was the capture yield of template switching. Overall study findings and caveats: Possibly confounding the expanded clonotype changes was the fact that donor CMV status was unknown.

The receptor comes from a woman aged 60-70 years in good health. Sequencing was performed on blood. The chain combines TRBV7-6 with TRBJ2-1; 8 bases match TRBD1. This CDR3 is CASSLASRTGSIEQFF. The CDR3 DNA reads TGTGCCAGCAGCTTAGCGAGCCGGACAGGGTCCATCGAGCAGTTCTTC.